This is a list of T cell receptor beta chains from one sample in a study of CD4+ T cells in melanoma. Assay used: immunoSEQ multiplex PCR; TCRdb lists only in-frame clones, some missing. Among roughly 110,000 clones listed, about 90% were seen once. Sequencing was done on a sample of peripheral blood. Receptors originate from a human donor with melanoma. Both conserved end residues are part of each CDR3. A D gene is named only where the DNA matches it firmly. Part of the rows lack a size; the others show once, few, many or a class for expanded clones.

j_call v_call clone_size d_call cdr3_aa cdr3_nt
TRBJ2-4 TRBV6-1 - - CASSEVGASRGYF TGTGCCAGCAGTGAAGTGGGGGCGAGCCGTGGGTACTTC
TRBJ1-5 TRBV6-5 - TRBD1 CASKLDRGVGQPQHF TGTGCCAGCAAGCTGGACAGGGGCGTTGGGCAGCCCCAGCATTTT
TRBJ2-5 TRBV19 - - CASSTLGFRAGDETQYF TGTGCCAGTAGTACTTTAGGGTTTAGGGCGGGTGACGAGACCCAGTACTTC
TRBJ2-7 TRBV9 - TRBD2 CASSRAREGEQYF TGTGCCAGCAGCCGAGCTCGGGAGGGGGAGCAGTACTTC
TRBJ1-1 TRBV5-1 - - CASALQGSQVGTEAFF TGCGCCAGCGCCCTACAGGGAAGTCAAGTCGGGACTGAAGCTTTCTTT
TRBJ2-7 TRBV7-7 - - CASSLGGSPKKAYEQYF TGTGCCAGCAGCTTAGGGGGGTCCCCCAAAAAGGCCTACGAGCAGTACTTC
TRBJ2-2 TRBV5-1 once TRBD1 CASSFPRGPDTGELFF TGCGCCAGCAGCTTCCCCAGGGGGCCGGACACCGGGGAGCTGTTTTTT
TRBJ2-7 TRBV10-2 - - CASSGGRPLSYEQYF TGCGCCAGCAGTGGGGGACGGCCCCTATCCTACGAGCAGTACTTC
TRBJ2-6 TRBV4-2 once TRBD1 CASSQAGGSGANVLTF TGTGCCAGCAGCCAAGCAGGGGGCTCTGGGGCCAACGTCCTGACTTTC
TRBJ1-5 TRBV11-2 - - CASSLLGVGQPQHF TGTGCCAGCAGCTTACTTGGGGTCGGACAGCCCCAGCATTTT
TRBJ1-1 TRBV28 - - CASSLPPQLSTEAFF TGTGCCAGCAGTTTGCCCCCTCAGCTGAGCACTGAAGCTTTCTTT
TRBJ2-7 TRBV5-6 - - CASSWDTRFYEQYF TGTGCCAGCAGCTGGGACACCCGTTTCTACGAGCAGTACTTC
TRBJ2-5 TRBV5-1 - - CASSLVSRTQETQYF TGCGCCAGCAGCTTGGTAAGCAGGACTCAAGAGACCCAGTACTTC
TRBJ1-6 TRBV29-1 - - CSVEDGGPGSPLHF TGCAGCGTTGAAGATGGAGGGCCGGGTTCACCCCTCCACTTT
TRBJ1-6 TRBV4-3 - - CASSQVRGENSPLHF TGCGCCAGCAGCCAAGTTCGAGGTGAGAATTCACCCCTCCACTTT
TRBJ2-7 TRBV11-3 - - CASSLDGSSSYEQYF TGTGCCAGCAGCTTAGACGGGAGTAGTTCCTACGAGCAGTACTTC
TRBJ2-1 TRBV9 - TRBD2 CASSSSGGRSYNEQFF TGTGCCAGCAGCTCTAGCGGGGGCAGGTCCTACAATGAGCAGTTCTTC
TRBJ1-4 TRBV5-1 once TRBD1 CASSQGQPNEKLFF TGCGCCAGCAGCCAGGGACAGCCTAATGAAAAACTGTTTTTT
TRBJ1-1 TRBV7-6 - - CASSKDMRVTEAFF TGTGCCAGCAGCAAAGACATGAGAGTCACTGAAGCTTTCTTT
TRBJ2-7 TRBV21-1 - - CASSSRGCEQYF TGTGCCAGCAGCAGCAGGGGTTGCGAGCAGTACTTC
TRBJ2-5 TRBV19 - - CASSSSGGGPGTQYF TGTGCCAGTAGCAGCTCCGGGGGAGGCCCTGGGACCCAGTACTTC
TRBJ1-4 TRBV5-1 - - CASSLETGTNEKLFF TGCGCCAGCAGCCTGGAAACAGGGACTAATGAAAAACTGTTTTTT
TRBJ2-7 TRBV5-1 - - CASSDPDGTYEQYF TGCGCCAGCAGCGACCCGGACGGTACCTACGAGCAGTACTTC
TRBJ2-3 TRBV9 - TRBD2 CASSAHLAGGGDTQYF TGTGCCAGCAGCGCCCATTTAGCGGGGGGCGGAGATACGCAGTATTTT
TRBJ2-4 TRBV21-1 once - CASSAHYSTGTPPLGAKNIQYF TGTGCCAGCAGCGCCCACTATTCCACTGGGACACCCCCTTTGGGAGCCAAAAACATTCAGTACTTC
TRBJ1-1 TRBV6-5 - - CASMAGRVNTEAFF TGTGCCAGCATGGCAGGCAGGGTGAACACTGAAGCTTTCTTT
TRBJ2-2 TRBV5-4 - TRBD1 CASSSGQGGTGELFF TGTGCCAGCAGCTCTGGACAGGGGGGCACCGGGGAGCTGTTTTTT
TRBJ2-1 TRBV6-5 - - CASSYSSSGTNEQFF TGTGCCAGCAGTTACTCGAGTTCCGGGACAAATGAGCAGTTCTTC
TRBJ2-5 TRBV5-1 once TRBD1 CASRSRDRGLLLETQYF TGCGCCAGCAGGTCCCGGGACAGGGGGCTTCTGTTAGAGACCCAGTACTTC
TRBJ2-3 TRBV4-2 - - CASSQEFSVDTQYF TGTGCCAGCAGCCAGGAGTTCTCGGTAGATACGCAGTATTTT
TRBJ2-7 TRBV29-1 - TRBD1 CSGGTGEYEQYF TGCAGCGGGGGGACAGGGGAATACGAGCAGTACTTC